This T cell receptor beta chain was profiled in a study of vaccination and CD4 T cells after COVID-19. Study summary: Participants got two doses of BNT162b2 or mRNA-1273 vaccine. The cells were exposed to overlapping spike peptides originating from SARS-CoV-2, HCoV-NL63, HCoV-OC43 and HCoV-229E for stimulation.

Treatment in this sample: roughly 10-day PBMC culture with coronavirus spike peptide pools or control peptides (ViraFEST assay). ViraFEST enlarged antigen-specific T cell populations with peptide pools and afterwards sequenced TCRs. Trimming took 6 bases from V and 0 from J; bases not matched to a gene: 4. The V gene's germline CDR1 is WNHNN and CDR2 SYGVQD (reference sequence). The CDR3 has 14 amino acids. Study-level results: Clonotypes reactive to SARS-CoV-2 had a median that went up from approximately 21 to 38, but not significantly.

An Oncomine TCR Beta short-read assay was used to sequence the DNA from cultured CD4+ T cells. TCRdb analysed the PCR reads with MiXCR anew, one entry per CDR3 protein. The sample includes 15,000 to 20,000 distinct CDR3 sequences, roughly 61% of them seen just once. With regard to this clonotype: Antigen: not known.

The chain links TRBV10-1 to TRBJ1-1, with TRBD1 identical over 7 bases. This receptor was taken from a human donor who had recovered from COVID-19. The specimen was CD4+ T cells from blood, cultured in vitro. The CDR3 here is CASRAGGLNTEAFF. As DNA, the CDR3 is TGCGCCAGCAGAGCAGGGGGATTGAACACTGAAGCTTTCTTT.